These T cell receptor beta chains were read from a single sample in a study of T-cell memory formation after mild COVID-19. TCRdb fed the 5' RACE reads into MiXCR, producing one record per CDR3 protein. The sample records 580,000 or so distinct CDR3 sequences, roughly 17% being singletons. Material for sequencing was PBMCs or a T cell subset sorted from them (not recorded which). Every receptor here comes from an adult woman who had mild COVID-19 (a few samples of this study predate the infection). Cell type and time point are not known. Each CDR3 is given with its conserved first and last residue.

>TRBV23-1|TRBJ2-1
CASSQSPRDSPYNEQFF
>TRBV4-1|TRBJ2-7
CASSHDRGYEQYF
>TRBV20-1|TRBJ2-7
CSARGPGRYEQYF
>TRBV20-1|TRBJ1-5
CSARDSGQNNQPQHF
>TRBV4-1|TRBJ1-2
CASSQERRYGYTF
>TRBV29-1|TRBJ2-7
CSVEGPQGTYEQYF
>TRBV7-6|TRBJ2-6
CASSLVRFPLSGANVLTF
>TRBV12-3/TRBV12-4|TRBJ2-1
CASRKLSSYNEQFF
>TRBV6-2/TRBV6-3|TRBJ1-1
CASSFTGQNTEAFF
>TRBV7-9|TRBJ2-5
CASSPSGIQETQYF
>TRBV12-3/TRBV12-4|TRBJ2-5
CASRRGRIQETQYF
>TRBV7-2|TRBJ2-6
CASGTGGVLTF
>TRBV4-1|TRBJ1-2
CASSQVGGPGYTF
>TRBV3-1|TRBJ1-1
CTSSQDRFSVAEAFF
>TRBV15|TRBJ2-5
CATSRGGRGQETQYF
>TRBV5-6|TRBJ2-1
CASSFSGASRGEQFF
>TRBV6-6|TRBJ2-7
CASSALGRESGEQYF
>TRBV7-6|TRBJ2-5
CASSQQGPQETQYF
>TRBV7-2|TRBJ2-3
CASSLRQTDTQYF
>TRBV4-2|TRBJ1-1
CASSQDFGGTEAFF
>TRBV30|TRBJ2-5
CAWSVPLATETQYF
>TRBV27|TRBJ1-1
CASSLTAGTMMNTEAFF
>TRBV12-3/TRBV12-4|TRBJ1-2
CASSYDSYYGYTF